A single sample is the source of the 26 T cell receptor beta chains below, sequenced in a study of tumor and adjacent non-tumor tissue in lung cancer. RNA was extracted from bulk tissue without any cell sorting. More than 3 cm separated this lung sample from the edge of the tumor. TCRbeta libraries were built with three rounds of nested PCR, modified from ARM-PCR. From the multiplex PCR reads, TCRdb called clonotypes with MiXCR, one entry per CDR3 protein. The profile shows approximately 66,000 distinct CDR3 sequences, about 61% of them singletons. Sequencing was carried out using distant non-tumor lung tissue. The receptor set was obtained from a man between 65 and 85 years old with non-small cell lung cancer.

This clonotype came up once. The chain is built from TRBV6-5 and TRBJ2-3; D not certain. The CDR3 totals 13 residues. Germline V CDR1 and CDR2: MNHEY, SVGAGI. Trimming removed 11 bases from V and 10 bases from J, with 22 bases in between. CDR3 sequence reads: CAASKMVTNAQYF. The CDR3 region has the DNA TGTGCCGCCTCGAAGATGGTTACGAATGCGCAGTATTTT.

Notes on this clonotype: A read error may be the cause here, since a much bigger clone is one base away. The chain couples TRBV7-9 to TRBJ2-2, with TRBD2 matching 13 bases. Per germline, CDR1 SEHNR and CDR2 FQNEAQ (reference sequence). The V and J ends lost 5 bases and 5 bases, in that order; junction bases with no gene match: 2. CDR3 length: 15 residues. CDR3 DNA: TGTGCCAGCAGCATGGGACTAGCGGGGACCGGGGAGCTGTTTTTT. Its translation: CASSMGLAGTGELFF.

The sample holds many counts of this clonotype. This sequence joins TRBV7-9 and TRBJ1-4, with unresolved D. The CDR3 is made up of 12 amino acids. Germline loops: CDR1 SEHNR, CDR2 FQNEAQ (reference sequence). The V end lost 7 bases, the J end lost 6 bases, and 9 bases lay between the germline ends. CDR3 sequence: CASILRDEKLFF. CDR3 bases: TGTGCCAGCATCCTCCGAGATGAAAAACTGTTTTTT.

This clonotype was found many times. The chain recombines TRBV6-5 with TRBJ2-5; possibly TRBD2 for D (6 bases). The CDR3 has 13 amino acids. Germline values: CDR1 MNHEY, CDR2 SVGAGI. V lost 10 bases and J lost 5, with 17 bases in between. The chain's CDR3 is CATSRGSGETQYF. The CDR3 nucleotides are TGTGCCACCTCCCGGGGGAGTGGTGAGACCCAGTACTTC.

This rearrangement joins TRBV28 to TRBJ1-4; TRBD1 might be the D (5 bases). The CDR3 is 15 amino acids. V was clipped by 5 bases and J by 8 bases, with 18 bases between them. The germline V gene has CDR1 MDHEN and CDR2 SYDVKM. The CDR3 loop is CASSNRQRGIEKLFF. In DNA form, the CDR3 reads TGTGCCAGCAGTAACCGACAGAGAGGTATCGAAAAACTGTTTTTT. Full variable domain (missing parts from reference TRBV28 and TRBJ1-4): DVKVTQSSRYLVKRTGEKVFLECVQDMDHENMFWYRQDPGLGLRLIYFSYDVKMKEKGDIPEGYSVSREKKERFSLILESASTNQTSMYLCASSNRQRGIEKLFFGSGTQLSVL.

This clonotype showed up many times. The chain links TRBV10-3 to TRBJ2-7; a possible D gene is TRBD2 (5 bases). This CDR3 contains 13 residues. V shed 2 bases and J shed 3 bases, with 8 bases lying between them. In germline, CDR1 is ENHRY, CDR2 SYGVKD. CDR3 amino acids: CAISEPGNYEQYF. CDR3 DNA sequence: TGTGCCATCAGTGAGCCGGGAAACTACGAGCAGTACTTC.

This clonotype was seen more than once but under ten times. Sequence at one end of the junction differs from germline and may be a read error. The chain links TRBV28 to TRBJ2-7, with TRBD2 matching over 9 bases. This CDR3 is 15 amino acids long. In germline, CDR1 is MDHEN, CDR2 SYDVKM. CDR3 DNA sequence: TGTGCCAGCAGTCTTATACTAGCGGGTTCCTACGAGCGGTACTTC. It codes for CASSLILAGSYERYF.

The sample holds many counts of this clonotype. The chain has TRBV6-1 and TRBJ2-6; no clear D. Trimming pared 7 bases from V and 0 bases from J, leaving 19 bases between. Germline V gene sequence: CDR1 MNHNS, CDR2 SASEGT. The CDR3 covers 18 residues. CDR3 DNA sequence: TGTGCCAGCACTGCTTCGGTCCCCTGGGCCTCTGGGGCCAACGTCCTGACTTTC. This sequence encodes CASTASVPWASGANVLTF.

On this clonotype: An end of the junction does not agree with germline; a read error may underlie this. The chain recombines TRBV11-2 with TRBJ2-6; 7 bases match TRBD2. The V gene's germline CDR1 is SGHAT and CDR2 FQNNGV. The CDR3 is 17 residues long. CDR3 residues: CAISSRGDSPGANVLTF. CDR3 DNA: TGTGCCATCAGCTCCCGGGGGGATAGCCCTGGGGCCAACGTCCTGACTTTC. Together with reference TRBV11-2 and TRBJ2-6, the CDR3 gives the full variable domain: EAGVAQSPRYKIIEKRQSVAFWCNPISGHATLYWYQQILGQGPKLLIQFQNNGVVDDSQLPKDRFSAERLKGVDSTLKIQPAKLEDSAVYLCAISSRGDSPGANVLTFGAGSRLTVL.

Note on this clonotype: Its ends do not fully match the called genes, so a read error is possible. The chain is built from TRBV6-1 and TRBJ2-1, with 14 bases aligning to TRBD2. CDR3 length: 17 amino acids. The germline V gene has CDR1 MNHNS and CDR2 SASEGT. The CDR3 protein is CTSRGLAGVWVVDEQFF. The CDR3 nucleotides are TGTACCAGCAGGGGACTAGCGGGAGTGTGGGTCGTGGATGAGCAGTTCTTC.

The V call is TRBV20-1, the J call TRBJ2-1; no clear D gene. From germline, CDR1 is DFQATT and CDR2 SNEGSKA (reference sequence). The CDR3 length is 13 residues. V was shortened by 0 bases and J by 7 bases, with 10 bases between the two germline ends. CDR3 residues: CSARDIMRNEQFF. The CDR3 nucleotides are TGCAGTGCTAGAGATATTATGAGGAATGAGCAGTTCTTC.

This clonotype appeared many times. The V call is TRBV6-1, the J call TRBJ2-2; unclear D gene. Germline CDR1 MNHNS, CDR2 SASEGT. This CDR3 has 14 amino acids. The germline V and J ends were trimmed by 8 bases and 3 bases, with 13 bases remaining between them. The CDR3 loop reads CASRPSGYTGELFF. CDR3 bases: TGTGCCAGCCGCCCATCCGGATACACCGGGGAGCTGTTTTTT.

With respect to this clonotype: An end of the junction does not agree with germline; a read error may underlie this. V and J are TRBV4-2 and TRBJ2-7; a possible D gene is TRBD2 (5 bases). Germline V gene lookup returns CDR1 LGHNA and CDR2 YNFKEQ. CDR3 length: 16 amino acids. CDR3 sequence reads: CGSSPQASGVSYKQYF. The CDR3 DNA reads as TGTGGCAGCAGCCCCCAAGCGAGCGGAGTTTCCTACAAGCAGTACTTC.

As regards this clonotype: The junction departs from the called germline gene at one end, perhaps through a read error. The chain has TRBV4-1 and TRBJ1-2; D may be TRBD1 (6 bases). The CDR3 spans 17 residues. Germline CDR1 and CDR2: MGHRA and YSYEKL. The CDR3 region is CASSQAHRADHNYGYTF. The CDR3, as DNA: TGCGCCAGTAGCCAGGCTCACAGGGCCGACCATAACTATGGCTACACCTTC.

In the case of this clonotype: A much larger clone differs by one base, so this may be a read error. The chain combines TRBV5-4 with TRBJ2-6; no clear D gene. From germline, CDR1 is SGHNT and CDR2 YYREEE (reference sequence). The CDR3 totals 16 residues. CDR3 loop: CASSLKQSSGVNVLTF. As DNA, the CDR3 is TGTGCCAGCAGCTTAAAACAGTCGTCTGGGGTCAACGTCCTGACTTTC.

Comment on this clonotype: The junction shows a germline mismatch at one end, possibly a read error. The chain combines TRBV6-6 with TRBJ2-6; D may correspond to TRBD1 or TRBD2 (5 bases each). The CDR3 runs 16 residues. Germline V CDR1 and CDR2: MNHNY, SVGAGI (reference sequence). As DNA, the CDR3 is TGTGCCATCAGCCGTCCACGGGGCTCTGAGGCCAACGTCCTGACTTTC. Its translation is CAISRPRGSEANVLTF.

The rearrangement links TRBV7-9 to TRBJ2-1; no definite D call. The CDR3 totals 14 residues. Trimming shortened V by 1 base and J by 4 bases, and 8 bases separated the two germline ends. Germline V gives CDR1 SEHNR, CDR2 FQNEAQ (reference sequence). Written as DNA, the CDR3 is TGTGCCAGCAGCTTAGAAGGTGGATACAATGAGCAGTTCTTC. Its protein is CASSLEGGYNEQFF.

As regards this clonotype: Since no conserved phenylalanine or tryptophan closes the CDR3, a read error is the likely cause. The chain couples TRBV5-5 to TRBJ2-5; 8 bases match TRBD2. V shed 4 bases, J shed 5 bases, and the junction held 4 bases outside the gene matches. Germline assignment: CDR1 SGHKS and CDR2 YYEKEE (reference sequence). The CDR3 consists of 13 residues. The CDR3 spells CASSPGGRETQYL. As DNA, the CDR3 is TGTGCCAGCAGCCCCGGCGGGAGGGAGACCCAGTACCTC.

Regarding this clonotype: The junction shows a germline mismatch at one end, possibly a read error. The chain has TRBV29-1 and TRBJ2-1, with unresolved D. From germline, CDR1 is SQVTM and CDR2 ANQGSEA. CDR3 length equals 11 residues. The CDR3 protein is CSASPYIEQFF. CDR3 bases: TGCAGCGCGTCCCCCTACATTGAGCAGTTCTTC.

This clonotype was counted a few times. The CDR3 loop is CASSLAEAPLHF. The CDR3 DNA reads TGTGCCAGCAGTTTGGCGGAGGCACCCCTCCACTTT. The V gene is TRBV12-3 or TRBV12-4, the J gene TRBJ1-6, with D unresolved. The CDR3 covers 12 residues. The ends were cut back, 3 bases at V and 11 bases at J, with 8 bases in the middle.

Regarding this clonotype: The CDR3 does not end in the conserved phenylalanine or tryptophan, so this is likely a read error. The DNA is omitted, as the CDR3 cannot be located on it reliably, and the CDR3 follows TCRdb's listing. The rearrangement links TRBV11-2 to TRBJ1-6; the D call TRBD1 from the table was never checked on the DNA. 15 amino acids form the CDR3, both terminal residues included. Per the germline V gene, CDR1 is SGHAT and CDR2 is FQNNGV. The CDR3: CASSARDRVFSPIHY.

CDR3 in amino acids: CASSSGTWDGYTF. CDR3 in DNA: TGTGCCAGCAGTTCTGGGACATGGGATGGCTACACCTTC. The rearrangement links TRBV12-3 or TRBV12-4 to TRBJ1-2, with D possibly matching TRBD1 (6 bases). Trimming left V 4 bases short and J 6 bases short, with 12 bases between. There are 13 residues in the CDR3.

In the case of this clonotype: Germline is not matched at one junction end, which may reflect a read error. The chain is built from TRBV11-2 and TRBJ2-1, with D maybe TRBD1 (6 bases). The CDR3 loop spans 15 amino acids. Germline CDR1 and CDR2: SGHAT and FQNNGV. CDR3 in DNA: TGTGCCAACAGCTTAAGGGGGAACGGGTTCAATGAGCAGTTCTTC. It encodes CANSLRGNGFNEQFF.

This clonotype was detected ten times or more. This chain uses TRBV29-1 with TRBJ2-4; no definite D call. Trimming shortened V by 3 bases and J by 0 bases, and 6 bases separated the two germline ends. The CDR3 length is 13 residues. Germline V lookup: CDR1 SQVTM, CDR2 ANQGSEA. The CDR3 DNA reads TGCAGCGTTGATCTTTTAGCCAAAAACATTCAGTACTTC. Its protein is CSVDLLAKNIQYF.

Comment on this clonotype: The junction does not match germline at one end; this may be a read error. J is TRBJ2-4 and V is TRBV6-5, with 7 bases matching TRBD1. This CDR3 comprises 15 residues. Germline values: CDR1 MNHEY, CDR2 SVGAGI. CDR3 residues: CASTSPGTAKNNQYF. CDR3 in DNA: TGTGCCAGCACTTCCCCCGGGACAGCCAAAAACAATCAGTACTTC.

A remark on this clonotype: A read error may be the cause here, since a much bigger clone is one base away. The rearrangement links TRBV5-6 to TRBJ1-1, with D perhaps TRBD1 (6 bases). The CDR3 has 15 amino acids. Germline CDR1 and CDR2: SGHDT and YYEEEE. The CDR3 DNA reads TGTGTCAGCAGCTTGATCGGGACAACTAACACTGAAGCTTTCTTT. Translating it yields CVSSLIGTTNTEAFF.